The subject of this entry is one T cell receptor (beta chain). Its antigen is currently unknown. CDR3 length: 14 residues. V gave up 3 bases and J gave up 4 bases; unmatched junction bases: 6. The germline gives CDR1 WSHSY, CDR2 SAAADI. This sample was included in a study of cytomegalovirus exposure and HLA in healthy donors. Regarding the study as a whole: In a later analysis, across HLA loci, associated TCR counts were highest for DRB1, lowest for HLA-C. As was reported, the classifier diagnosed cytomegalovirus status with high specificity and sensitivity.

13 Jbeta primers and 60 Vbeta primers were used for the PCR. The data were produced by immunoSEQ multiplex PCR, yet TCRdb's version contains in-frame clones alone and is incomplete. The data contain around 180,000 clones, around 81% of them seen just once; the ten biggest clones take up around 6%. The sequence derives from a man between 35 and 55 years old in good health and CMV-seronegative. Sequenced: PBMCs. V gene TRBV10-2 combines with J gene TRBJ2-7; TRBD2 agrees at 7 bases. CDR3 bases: TGCGCCAGCAGTGACGGCGGGGGTGGGTACGAGCAGTACTTC. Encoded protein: CASSDGGGGYEQYF.